These 20 T cell receptor beta chains were all obtained from the same sample, sequenced in a study of blood T cells in healthy people across ages. Primers used in a second PCR of about 7 to 11 cycles were a sample-barcoded 5' primer and a J-beta primer mix. TCRdb re-called the 5' RACE reads with MiXCR, one entry per CDR3 protein. This repertoire shows 550,000 to 650,000 distinct CDR3 sequences, under 30% found once; its top ten account for approximately 15%. Source material: blood. The receptors were sampled from a woman older than 75 in good health.

This clonotype was seen ten or more times. V usage is TRBV5-4 and J usage is TRBJ2-5, with TRBD1 identical over 8 bases. This CDR3 comprises 15 residues. The V gene end was trimmed by 1 base and the J gene end by 5 bases; junction bases not matched to a gene: 7. In germline, CDR1 is SGHNT, CDR2 YYREEE (reference sequence). The CDR3 DNA reads TGTGCCAGCAGCTTGCAGGGGGCCCCGCAGGAGACCCAGTACTTC. This translates into CASSLQGAPQETQYF.

This clonotype was seen repeatedly, ten times or more. J is TRBJ2-3 and V is TRBV4-1; D gene ambiguous. V was shortened by 0 bases and J by 2 bases, with 12 bases between the two germline ends. Germline V lookup: CDR1 MGHRA, CDR2 YSYEKL. CDR3 length: 16 amino acids. CDR3 in DNA: TGCGCCAGCAGCCAAGAAGTGACCCACAACACAGATACGCAGTATTTT. Its translation: CASSQEVTHNTDTQYF.

This clonotype was seen ten or more times. The V and J genes are TRBV7-2 and TRBJ2-5; 9 positions agree with TRBD1. The length of the CDR3 is 14 residues. The J segment lost 11 bases and the V segment lost 5 bases, leaving 12 bases of the junction unmatched. Looked up from germline, CDR1 is SGHTA and CDR2 is FQGNSA. The CDR3 here is CASSLDRGGREQYF. DNA of the CDR3: TGTGCCAGCAGCCTCGACAGGGGGGGCCGGGAACAGTACTTC.

In its sample, this clonotype was seen many times. The chain employs TRBV6-5 and TRBJ1-5; D might be TRBD1 (5 bases). CDR1 is MNHEY, CDR2 SVGAGI, per germline. Trimming shortened V by 6 bases and J by 5 bases, and 11 bases separated the two germline ends. The CDR3 is 13 amino acids. The CDR3 loop is CASSRRGDQPQHF. In nucleotides, the CDR3 is TGTGCCAGCAGCCGCCGGGGGGATCAGCCCCAGCATTTT.

This clonotype was seen many times. The chain recombines TRBV30 with TRBJ1-5, with 9 bases that match TRBD1. The CDR3 is made up of 14 amino acids. Germline lookup yields CDR1 GTSNPN and CDR2 SVGIG (reference sequence). The V gene end was trimmed by 4 bases and the J gene end by 6 bases; junction bases not matched to a gene: 7. In nucleotides, the CDR3 is TGTGCCTGGACACGGACAGGGGCTAGTCAGCCCCAGCATTTT. Its translation: CAWTRTGASQPQHF. Supplemented by reference TRBV30 and TRBJ1-5, the full variable domain reads SQTIHQWPATLVQPVGSPLSLECTVEGTSNPNLYWYRQAAGRGLQLLFYSVGIGQISSEVPQNLSASRPQDRQFILSSKKLLLSDSGFYLCAWTRTGASQPQHFGDGTRLSIL.

This clonotype was recorded many times. The chain joins TRBV7-9 to TRBJ2-7; no firm D call. The CDR3 contains 11 residues. Germline CDR1 reads SEHNR; CDR2 reads FQNEAQ (reference sequence). V was trimmed by 3 bases and J by 5 bases, leaving 5 bases between them. The CDR3 sequence is CASSFGDEQYF. In DNA, the CDR3 is TGTGCCAGCAGCTTTGGGGACGAGCAGTACTTC.

Concerning this clonotype itself: Just one base apart from a much larger clone, this may be a read error. CDR3 protein: CSVVRGTVEAFF. CDR3 in DNA: TGCAGCGTTGTGAGAGGGACAGTTGAAGCTTTCTTT. The V call is TRBV29-1, the J call TRBJ1-1; TRBD1 matches 7 bases. The CDR3 has 12 residues. Trimming removed 4 bases from V and 7 bases from J; junction bases left unmatched: 6. Germline V gene lookup returns CDR1 SQVTM and CDR2 ANQGSEA. Full variable domain (missing parts from reference TRBV29-1 and TRBJ1-1): SAVISQKPSRDICQRGTSLTIQCQVDSQVTMMFWYRQQPGQSLTLIATANQGSEATYESGFVIDKFPISRPNLTFSTLTVSNMSPEDSSIYLCSVVRGTVEAFFGQGTRLTVV.

The table lists this clonotype with many counts. This chain connects TRBV20-1 to TRBJ2-7; D is possibly TRBD2 (7 bases). This CDR3 is 14 amino acids long. CDR1 DFQATT and CDR2 SNEGSKA come from the germline V gene (reference sequence). V dropped 6 bases and J dropped 2 bases, with 17 bases sitting between them. CDR3 sequence: CSAGGTQGTYEQYF. CDR3 DNA: TGCAGTGCGGGAGGGACTCAGGGGACCTACGAGCAGTACTTC.

V and J are TRBV7-8 and TRBJ2-2; perhaps TRBD1 as D (6 bases). This CDR3 is 18 amino acids long. The V and J ends lost 2 bases and 7 bases respectively, with 23 bases between them. Germline CDR1 is SGHVS and CDR2 is FQNEAQ. The CDR3 DNA sequence: TGTGCCAGCAGCTTAAGACCGGGACAACTCCTAACGGGCGGGGAGCTGTTTTTT. As protein: CASSLRPGQLLTGGELFF.

CDR3 region: CASSVGRGNLNTEAFF. The CDR3 DNA sequence: TGTGCCAGCAGCGTAGGACGGGGGAACCTGAACACTGAAGCTTTCTTT. The V gene is TRBV9, the J gene TRBJ1-1, with a tentative D call TRBD1 (5 bases). CDR3 length: 16 residues. Germline V lookup: CDR1 SGDLS, CDR2 YYNGEE. The ends were cut back, 0 bases at V and 0 bases at J, with 12 bases in the middle.

In its sample, this clonotype was seen many times. The J gene is TRBJ1-2, the V gene TRBV29-1; 8 bases map to TRBD1. V lost 6 bases to trimming and J lost 4 bases; unmatched junction nucleotides: 7. Germline CDR1 and CDR2: SQVTM and ANQGSEA. CDR3 length: 13 amino acids. In nucleotides, the CDR3 is TGCAGCGTCACTGGACAGGGAAGCTATGGCTACACCTTC. It specifies CSVTGQGSYGYTF. The complete variable domain, with remaining parts taken from reference TRBV29-1 and TRBJ1-2, reads SAVISQKPSRDICQRGTSLTIQCQVDSQVTMMFWYRQQPGQSLTLIATANQGSEATYESGFVIDKFPISRPNLTFSTLTVSNMSPEDSSIYLCSVTGQGSYGYTFGSGTRLTVV.

This clonotype occurred many times. The rearrangement uses TRBV10-3 and TRBJ1-1, with 9 bases aligning to TRBD1. CDR3 length: 17 amino acids. Germline V gives CDR1 ENHRY, CDR2 SYGVKD. Trimming removed 4 bases from V and 3 bases from J; junction bases left unmatched: 12. CDR3 nucleotide sequence: TGTGCCATCAGTGGAGACGGGACAGGGACCGGGGACACTGAAGCTTTCTTT. Its protein is CAISGDGTGTGDTEAFF.

The V gene is TRBV6-2 or TRBV6-3, the J gene TRBJ2-7; TRBD1 matches at 8 bases. The DNA end is a closer match to TRBJ2-4, so the J assignment may be wrong. The germline gives CDR1 MNHEY, CDR2 SVGEGT. The CDR3 sequence is 16 residues long. The CDR3: CASSTRTGKKKNIQYF. In DNA form, the CDR3 reads TGTGCCAGCAGTACCCGGACAGGGAAAAAGAAAAACATTCAGTACTTC.

This clonotype was seen at least ten times. Given a much more abundant clone one base away, this may be a read error. The CDR3 spells CASRESGSYNEQYF. In DNA, the CDR3 is TGTGCCAGCAGAGAAAGCGGTTCCTACAATGAGCAGTACTTC. V gene TRBV6-4 combines with J gene TRBJ2-1; tentatively, D is TRBD2 (5 bases). The end of the DNA is better explained by TRBJ2-7, so the J call may be wrong. The CDR3 is 14 residues long. Germline values: CDR1 MRHNA, CDR2 SNTAGT.

The sample holds many counts of this clonotype. The chain links TRBV29-1 to TRBJ1-1; D remains ambiguous. CDR1 SQVTM and CDR2 ANQGSEA come from the germline V gene. V lost 4 bases and J lost 5, with 8 bases in between. The CDR3 is 11 residues long. In nucleotides, the CDR3 is TGCAGCGTTGCAAAGCAGACTGAAGCTTTCTTT. This codes for CSVAKQTEAFF.

This clonotype was seen ten or more times. This rearrangement joins TRBV7-9 to TRBJ2-5, with no clear D. CDR3 length: 13 amino acids. Trimming pared 0 bases from V and 7 bases from J, leaving 9 bases between. Germline V lookup: CDR1 SEHNR, CDR2 FQNEAQ (reference sequence). CDR3 amino acids: CASSLARWGTQYF. The CDR3 DNA sequence: TGTGCCAGCAGCTTAGCGCGGTGGGGGACCCAGTACTTC.

Note on this clonotype: This may be a read error, as it is one base from a much larger clone. V is TRBV7-8 and J is TRBJ2-1, with D unclear. The V and J ends lost 1 base and 10 bases respectively, with 23 bases between them. The length of the CDR3 is 17 residues. From germline, CDR1 is SGHVS and CDR2 FQNEAQ. In DNA form, the CDR3 reads TGTGCCAGCAGCTTAGTGTTCTCTGACACGAAAACCTACGAGCAGTTCTTC. Amino acids: CASSLVFSDTKTYEQFF.

The rearrangement joins TRBV20-1 to TRBJ2-1, with TRBD2 identical over 11 bases. V lost 3 bases and J lost 6; bases outside the gene matches: 4. CDR3 length: 14 amino acids. Germline V gene data show CDR1 as DFQATT and CDR2 as SNEGSKA (reference sequence). The CDR3 nucleotides are TGCAGTGCTAGGTTTAGCGGGGGGGCCAATGAGCAGTTCTTC. Encoded protein: CSARFSGGANEQFF.

This clonotype came up many times. V usage is TRBV5-1 and J usage is TRBJ2-3, with TRBD2 identical over 9 bases. The CDR3 runs 16 residues. With V trimmed by 3 bases and J by 3 bases, 8 bases remained unmatched. Germline CDR1 and CDR2: SGHRS and YFSETQ. In DNA form, the CDR3 reads TGCGCCAGCAGCTCCACAGGCGGGGGGGCGACAGATACGCAGTATTTT. Its translation: CASSSTGGGATDTQYF.

The rearrangement uses TRBV9 and TRBJ2-3; D remains ambiguous. V lost 0 bases and J 3 bases, leaving 11 bases between the germline ends. The CDR3 totals 15 residues. Germline V gives CDR1 SGDLS, CDR2 YYNGEE. The CDR3 region has the DNA TGTGCCAGCAGCGTAGCTCCGTGGGAAACAGATACGCAGTATTTT. It translates to CASSVAPWETDTQYF.